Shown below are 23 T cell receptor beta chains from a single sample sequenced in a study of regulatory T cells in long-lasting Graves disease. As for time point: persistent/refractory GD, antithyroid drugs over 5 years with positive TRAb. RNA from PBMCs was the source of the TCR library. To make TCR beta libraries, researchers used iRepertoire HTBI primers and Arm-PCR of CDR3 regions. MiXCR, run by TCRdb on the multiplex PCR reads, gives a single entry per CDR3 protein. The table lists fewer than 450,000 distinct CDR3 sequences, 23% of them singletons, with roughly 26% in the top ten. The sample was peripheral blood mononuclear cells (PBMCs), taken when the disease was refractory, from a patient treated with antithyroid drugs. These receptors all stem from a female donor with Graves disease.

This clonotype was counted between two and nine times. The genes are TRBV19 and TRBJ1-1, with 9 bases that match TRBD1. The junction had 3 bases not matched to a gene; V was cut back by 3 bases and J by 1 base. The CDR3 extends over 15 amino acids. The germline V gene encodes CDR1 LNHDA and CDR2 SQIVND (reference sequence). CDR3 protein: CASSITGGWNTEAFF. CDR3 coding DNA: TGTGCCAGTAGTATTACAGGGGGCTGGAACACTGAAGCTTTCTTT.

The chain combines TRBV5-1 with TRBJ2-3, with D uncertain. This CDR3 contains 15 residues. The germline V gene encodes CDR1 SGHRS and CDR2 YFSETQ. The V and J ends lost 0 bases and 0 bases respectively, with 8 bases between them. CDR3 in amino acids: CASSLGQTSTDTQYF. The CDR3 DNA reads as TGCGCCAGCAGCTTGGGGCAGACCAGCACAGATACGCAGTATTTT.

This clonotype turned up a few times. The CDR3 spells CASSLHGEEQYF. Written as DNA, the CDR3 is TGTGCCAGCAGCCTACACGGGGAAGAGCAGTACTTC. The chain joins TRBV7-9 to TRBJ2-7; perhaps TRBD2 as D (5 bases). The CDR3 contains 12 residues. CDR1 is SEHNR and CDR2 is FQNEAQ in the germline V gene (reference sequence). V was cut by 5 bases and J by 7 bases, with 12 bases left in between.

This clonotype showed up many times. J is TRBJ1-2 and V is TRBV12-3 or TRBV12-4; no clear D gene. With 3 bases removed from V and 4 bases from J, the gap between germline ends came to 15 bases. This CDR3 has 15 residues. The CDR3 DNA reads TGTGCCAGCAGTTTTACTTTCCCGATGAGCTATGGCTACACCTTC. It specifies CASSFTFPMSYGYTF.

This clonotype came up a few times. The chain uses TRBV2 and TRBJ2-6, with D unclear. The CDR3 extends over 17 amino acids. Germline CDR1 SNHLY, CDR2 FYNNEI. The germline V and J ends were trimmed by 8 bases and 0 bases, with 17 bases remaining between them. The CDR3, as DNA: TGTGCCAGCCTTAACCGGACCGGGCCCTCTGGGGCCAACGTCCTGACTTTC. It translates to CASLNRTGPSGANVLTF.

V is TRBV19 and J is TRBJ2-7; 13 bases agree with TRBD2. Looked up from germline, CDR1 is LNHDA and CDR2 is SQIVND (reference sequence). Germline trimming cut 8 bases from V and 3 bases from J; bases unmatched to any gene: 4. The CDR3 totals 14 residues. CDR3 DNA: TGTGCCAGTGGGGGGACTAGCGGGATCTACGAGCAGTACTTC. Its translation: CASGGTSGIYEQYF.

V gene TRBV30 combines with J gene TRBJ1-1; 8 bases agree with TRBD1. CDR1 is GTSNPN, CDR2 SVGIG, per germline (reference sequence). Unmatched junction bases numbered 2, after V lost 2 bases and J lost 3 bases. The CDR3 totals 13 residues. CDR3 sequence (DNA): TGTGCCTGGAGTACAGGGGGGGACACTGAAGCTTTCTTT. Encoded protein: CAWSTGGDTEAFF.

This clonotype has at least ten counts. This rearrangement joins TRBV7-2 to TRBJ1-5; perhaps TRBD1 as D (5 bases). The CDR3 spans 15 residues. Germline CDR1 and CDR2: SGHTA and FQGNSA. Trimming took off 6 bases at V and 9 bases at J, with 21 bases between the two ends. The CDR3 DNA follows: TGTGCCAGCAGACATAACAGCTGGGGGGGTTCGCCCCAGCATTTT. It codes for CASRHNSWGGSPQHF.

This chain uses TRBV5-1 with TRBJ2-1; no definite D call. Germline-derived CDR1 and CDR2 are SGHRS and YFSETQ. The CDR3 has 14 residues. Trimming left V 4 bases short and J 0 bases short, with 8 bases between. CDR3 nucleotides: TGCGCCAGCAGCCTCGAACCCTCCTACAATGAGCAGTTCTTC. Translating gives CASSLEPSYNEQFF.

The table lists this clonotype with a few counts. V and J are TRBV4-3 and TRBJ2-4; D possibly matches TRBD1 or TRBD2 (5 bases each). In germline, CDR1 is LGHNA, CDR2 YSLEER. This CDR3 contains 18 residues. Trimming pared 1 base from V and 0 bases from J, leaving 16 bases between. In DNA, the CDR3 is TGCGCCAGCAGCCAAGCGATCTGGGGACCTGAAGCCAAAAACATTCAGTACTTC. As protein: CASSQAIWGPEAKNIQYF.

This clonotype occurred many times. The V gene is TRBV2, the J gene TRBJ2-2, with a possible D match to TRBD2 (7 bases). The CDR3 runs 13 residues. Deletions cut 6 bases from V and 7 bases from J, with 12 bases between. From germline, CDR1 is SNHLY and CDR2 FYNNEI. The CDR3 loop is CASRTSRGGELFF. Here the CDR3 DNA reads TGTGCCAGCAGGACTAGCAGGGGCGGGGAGCTGTTTTTT.

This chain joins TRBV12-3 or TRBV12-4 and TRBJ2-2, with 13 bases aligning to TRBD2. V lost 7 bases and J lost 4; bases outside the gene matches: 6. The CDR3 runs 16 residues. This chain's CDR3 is CASNKLAGGSTGELFF. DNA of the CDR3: TGTGCCAGCAACAAACTAGCGGGAGGGTCCACCGGGGAGCTGTTTTTT.

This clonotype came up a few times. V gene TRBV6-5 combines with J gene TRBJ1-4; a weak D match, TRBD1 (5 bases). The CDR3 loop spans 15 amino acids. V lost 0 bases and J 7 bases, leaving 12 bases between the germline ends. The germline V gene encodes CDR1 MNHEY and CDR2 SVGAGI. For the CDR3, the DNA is TGTGCCAGCAGTTACTCCCAGACGGGGGGTGAAAAACTGTTTTTT. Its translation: CASSYSQTGGEKLFF.

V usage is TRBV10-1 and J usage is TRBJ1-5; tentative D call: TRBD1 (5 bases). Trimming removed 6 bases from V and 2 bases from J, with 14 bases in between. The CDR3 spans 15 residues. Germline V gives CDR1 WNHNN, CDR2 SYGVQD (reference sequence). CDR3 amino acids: CASSWTWMRNQPQHF. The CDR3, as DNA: TGCGCCAGCAGCTGGACATGGATGCGCAATCAGCCCCAGCATTTT.

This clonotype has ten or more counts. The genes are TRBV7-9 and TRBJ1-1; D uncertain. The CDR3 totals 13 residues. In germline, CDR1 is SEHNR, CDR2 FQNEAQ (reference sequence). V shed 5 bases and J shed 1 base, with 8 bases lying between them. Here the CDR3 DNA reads TGTGCCAGCAGCGGGCAACCGAACACTGAAGCTTTCTTT. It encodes CASSGQPNTEAFF.

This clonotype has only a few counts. In DNA, the CDR3 is TGTGCCAGCGTTCCAGGGGTAGCCAAAAACATTCAGTACTTC. As protein: CASVPGVAKNIQYF. The V gene is TRBV2, the J gene TRBJ2-4, with D perhaps TRBD1 (6 bases). The CDR3 runs 14 residues. The germline gives CDR1 SNHLY, CDR2 FYNNEI. Trimming stripped 8 bases from V and 0 bases from J, with 11 bases between.

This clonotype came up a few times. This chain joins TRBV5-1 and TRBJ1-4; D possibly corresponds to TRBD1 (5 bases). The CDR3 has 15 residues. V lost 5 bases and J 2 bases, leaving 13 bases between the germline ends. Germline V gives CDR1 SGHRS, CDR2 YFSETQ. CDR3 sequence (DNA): TGCGCCAGCAGTCGCAGGGCTGGCACTAATGAAAAACTGTTTTTT. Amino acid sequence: CASSRRAGTNEKLFF.

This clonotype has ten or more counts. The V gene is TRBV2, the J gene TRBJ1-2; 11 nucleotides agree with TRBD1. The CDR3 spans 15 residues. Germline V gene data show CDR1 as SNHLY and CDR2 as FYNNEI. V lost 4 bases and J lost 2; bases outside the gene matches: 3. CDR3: CASSGTGGRNYGYTF. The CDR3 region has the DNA TGTGCCAGCAGTGGGACAGGGGGCCGGAACTATGGCTACACCTTC. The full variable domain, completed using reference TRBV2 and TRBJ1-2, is EPEVTQTPSHQVTQMGQEVILRCVPISNHLYFYWYRQILGQKVEFLVSFYNNEISEKSEIFDDQFSVERPDGSNFTLKIRSTKLEDSAMYFCASSGTGGRNYGYTFGSGTRLTVV.

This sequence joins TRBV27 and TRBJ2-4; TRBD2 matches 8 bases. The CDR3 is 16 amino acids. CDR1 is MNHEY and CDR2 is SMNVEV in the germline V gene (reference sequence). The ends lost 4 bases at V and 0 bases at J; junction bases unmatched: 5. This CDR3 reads CASSSTSGVAKNIQYF. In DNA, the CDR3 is TGTGCCAGCAGTTCCACTAGCGGTGTAGCCAAAAACATTCAGTACTTC.

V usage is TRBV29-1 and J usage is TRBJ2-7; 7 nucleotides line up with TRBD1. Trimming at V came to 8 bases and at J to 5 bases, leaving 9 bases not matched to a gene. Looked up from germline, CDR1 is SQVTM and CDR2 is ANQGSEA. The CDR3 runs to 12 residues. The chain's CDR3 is CSTRQGGDEQYF. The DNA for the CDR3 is TGCAGCACCCGACAGGGTGGCGACGAGCAGTACTTC.

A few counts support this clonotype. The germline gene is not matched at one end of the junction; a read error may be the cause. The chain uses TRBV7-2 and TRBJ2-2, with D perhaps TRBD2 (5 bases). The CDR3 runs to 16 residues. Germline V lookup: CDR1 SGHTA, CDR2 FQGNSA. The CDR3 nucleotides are TGTGCCAGCAGGCACGAGCTACTAGGAGTCACCGGGGAGCTGCTTTTT. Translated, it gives CASRHELLGVTGELLF. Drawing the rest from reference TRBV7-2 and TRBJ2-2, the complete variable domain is GAGVSQSPSNKVTEKGKDVELRCDPISGHTALYWYRQSLGQGLEFLIYFQGNSAPDKSGLPSDRFSAERTGGSVSTLTIQRTQQEDSAVYLCASRHELLGVTGELLFGEGSRLTVL.

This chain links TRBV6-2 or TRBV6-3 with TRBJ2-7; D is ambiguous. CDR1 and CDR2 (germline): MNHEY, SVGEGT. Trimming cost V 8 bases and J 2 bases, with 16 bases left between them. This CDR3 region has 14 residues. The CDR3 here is CASPQRGDPYEQYF. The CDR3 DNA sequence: TGTGCCAGCCCCCAGCGAGGAGATCCCTACGAGCAGTACTTC.

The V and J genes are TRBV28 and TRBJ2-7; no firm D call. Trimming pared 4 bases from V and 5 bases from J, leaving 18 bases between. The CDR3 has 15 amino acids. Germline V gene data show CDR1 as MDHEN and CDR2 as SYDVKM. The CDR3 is CASSSPSRSIDEQYF. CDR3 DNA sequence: TGTGCCAGCAGTTCCCCTTCACGCTCCATCGACGAGCAGTACTTC.